This T cell receptor beta chain was captured in a study of blood T cell repertoires in COVID-19. Study context: From the United States, Italy and Spain came samples of acute and convalescent COVID-19. T cells, B-cell-depleted T cells, or PBMCs provided the cDNA or gDNA that served as material.

Original handling: From reference gene primer amplification, estimates of nucleated cell counts were derived. Assay used: immunoSEQ multiplex PCR; TCRdb lists only in-frame clones, some missing. That table furnishes V, J and clone size, whereas the DNA furnished D and trimming. Among roughly 54,000 clones listed, 91% were seen once. The source of this sequence is a woman aged 55-69 years with active or convalescent COVID-19. Source material: peripheral blood.

The CDR3 sequence: CATSSDGKSSPLHF. As DNA, the CDR3 is TGTGCCACCAGCAGCGACGGGAAGTCTTCACCCCTCCACTTT. The J gene is TRBJ1-6, the V gene TRBV15; D gene uncertain. The CDR3 has 14 amino acids. CDR1 is LNHNV and CDR2 is YYDKDF in the germline V gene (reference sequence). Trimming took off 3 bases at V and 9 bases at J, with 12 bases between the two ends.